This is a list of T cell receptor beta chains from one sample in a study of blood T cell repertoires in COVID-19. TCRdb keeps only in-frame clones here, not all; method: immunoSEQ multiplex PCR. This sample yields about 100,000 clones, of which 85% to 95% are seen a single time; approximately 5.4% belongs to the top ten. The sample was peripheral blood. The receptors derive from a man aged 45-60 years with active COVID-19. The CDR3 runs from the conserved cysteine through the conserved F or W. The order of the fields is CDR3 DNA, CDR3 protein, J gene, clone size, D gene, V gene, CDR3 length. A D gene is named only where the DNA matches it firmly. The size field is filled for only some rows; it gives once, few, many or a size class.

TGTGCCAGCAGCCCTGGGACTAGCGGGAGGGTTAGAGAGCAGTTCTTC | CASSPGTSGRVREQFF | TRBJ2-1 | NA | TRBD2 | TRBV5-6 | 16
TGTGCCAGCAGTTTGGACGGGACAGGCAATCAGCCCCAGCATTTT | CASSLDGTGNQPQHF | TRBJ1-5 | NA | TRBD1 | TRBV6-5 | 15
TGTGCCAGCTCTTTATCACAGATCACTGAAGCTTTCTTT | CASSLSQITEAFF | TRBJ1-1 | NA | NA | TRBV18 | 13
TGTGCCAGCAGTCCCCAATTTTTCTACGAGCAGTACTTC | CASSPQFFYEQYF | TRBJ2-7 | NA | NA | TRBV12-3/TRBV12-4 | 13
TGCGCCAGCAGCCAAGCCGGGTCGCTAGACACTGAAGCTTTCTTT | CASSQAGSLDTEAFF | TRBJ1-1 | NA | NA | TRBV4-1 | 15
TGTGCCAGCAGCGTTGACAGGCAGGGGAGCTACGAGCAGTACTTC | CASSVDRQGSYEQYF | TRBJ2-7 | once | NA | TRBV7-2 | 15
TGTGCCAGCAGCCAAGGAGGGACTCTTATTTACGAGCAGTACTTC | CASSQGGTLIYEQYF | TRBJ2-7 | NA | NA | TRBV3-1/TRBV3-2 | 15
TGTGCCAGTAGTCGACTAGCGGTGAGCACAGATACGCAGTATTTT | CASSRLAVSTDTQYF | TRBJ2-3 | NA | TRBD2 | TRBV19 | 15
TGTGCCAGCAGCTATAGCGGGAGTTGGGAGCAGTACTTC | CASSYSGSWEQYF | TRBJ2-7 | NA | TRBD2 | TRBV11-2 | 13
TGTGCCAGCTTGGGAACAGGGGATCAGCCCCAGCATTTT | CASLGTGDQPQHF | TRBJ1-5 | NA | TRBD1 | TRBV6-5 | 13
TGTGCCAGCAGCCCCCTCGGTGCGGGGGACACAGATACGCAGTATTTT | CASSPLGAGDTDTQYF | TRBJ2-3 | NA | TRBD2 | TRBV5-4 | 16
TGTGCCAGCTCACCAGACAGGGGGACCAATGGCTACACCTTC | CASSPDRGTNGYTF | TRBJ1-2 | NA | TRBD1 | TRBV18 | 14
TGTGCCAGCAGCTTGTTCGGAGATGCGAACACTGAAGCTTTCTTT | CASSLFGDANTEAFF | TRBJ1-1 | NA | NA | TRBV7-9 | 15
TGCAGCGTTGAAAGAGGGCAGGGGAACGAGCAGTACTTC | CSVERGQGNEQYF | TRBJ2-7 | once | NA | TRBV29-1 | 13
TGTGCCAGCAGCCAGTCGGGACTAGTCCCGCGGGCCGAGCAGTACTTC | CASSQSGLVPRAEQYF | TRBJ2-7 | NA | TRBD2 | TRBV3-1/TRBV3-2 | 16
TGTGCCAGCAGCAAATTTCGGGAACGGCAGTTCTTC | CASSKFRERQFF | TRBJ2-1 | NA | NA | TRBV28 | 12